One and the same sample provided the 20 T cell receptor beta chains below, sequenced in a study of blood T cell repertoires in COVID-19. Assay: immunoSEQ multiplex PCR; the TCRdb copy retains only in-frame clones and omits some. This sample has approximately 670,000 clones; 80% to 90% occur once, and the top ten carry about 0.24%. Source material: peripheral blood. These receptors were collected from a woman between 18 and 30 years old with acute or convalescent COVID-19.

The chain joins TRBV6-5 to TRBJ1-2; D is unresolved. Germline V gene data show CDR1 as MNHEY and CDR2 as SVGAGI. The CDR3 loop spans 13 amino acids. With 6 bases removed from V and 5 bases from J, the gap between germline ends came to 13 bases. This chain's CDR3 is CASSSRSYYGYTF. CDR3 nucleotides: TGTGCCAGCAGCTCTAGAAGTTATTATGGCTACACCTTC.

The gene calls are TRBV27 and TRBJ2-2; D is perhaps TRBD2 (6 bases). This CDR3 is built from 15 residues. V lost 1 base and J 2 bases, leaving 8 bases between the germline ends. Germline V gene lookup returns CDR1 MNHEY and CDR2 SMNVEV (reference sequence). Here the CDR3 reads CASSLWGVNTGELFF. The CDR3 DNA reads as TGTGCCAGCAGTTTATGGGGGGTTAACACCGGGGAGCTGTTTTTT.

The genes are TRBV5-6 and TRBJ1-1; D might be TRBD1 (5 bases). Germline V gene data show CDR1 as SGHDT and CDR2 as YYEEEE. There are 13 residues in the CDR3. Trimming removed 3 bases from V and 6 bases from J, with 12 bases in between. The CDR3 bases are TGTGCCAGCAGCTCTGACTGGGGCTCTGAAGCTTTCTTT. This codes for CASSSDWGSEAFF.

The rearrangement links TRBV19 to TRBJ1-2, with a weak D call TRBD1 (5 bases). Germline V gene data show CDR1 as LNHDA and CDR2 as SQIVND (reference sequence). The CDR3 has 13 amino acids. Trimming shortened V by 9 bases and J by 0 bases, and 11 bases separated the two germline ends. CDR3 region: CARKTATNYGYTF. The CDR3 DNA is TGTGCCAGAAAGACAGCTACTAACTATGGCTACACCTTC.

The chain carries TRBV18 and TRBJ1-6; D perhaps matches TRBD1 (5 bases). Germline V gene lookup returns CDR1 KGHSH and CDR2 LQKENI. The ends were cut back, 0 bases at V and 10 bases at J, with 10 bases in the middle. CDR3 length: 14 residues. The CDR3 reads CASSPPGQKSPLHF. As DNA, the CDR3 is TGTGCCAGCTCACCACCGGGGCAGAAATCACCCCTCCACTTT.

The chain carries TRBV10-3 and TRBJ1-1, with 7 bases identical to TRBD1. Trimming took 4 bases from V and 4 from J; bases not matched to a gene: 3. The CDR3 spans 13 residues. From germline, CDR1 is ENHRY and CDR2 SYGVKD. The CDR3 protein is CAISGTGVTEAFF. For the CDR3, the DNA is TGTGCCATCAGTGGTACAGGGGTCACTGAAGCTTTCTTT.

The rearrangement joins TRBV30 to TRBJ1-2; 8 nucleotides match TRBD1. Germline trimming cut 3 bases from V and 7 bases from J; bases unmatched to any gene: 10. Germline CDR1 and CDR2: GTSNPN and SVGIG (reference sequence). There are 14 residues in the CDR3. The CDR3 DNA follows: TGTGCCTGGAGGACAGGGACAGGAGTACGTGGCTACACCTTC. Translation gives CAWRTGTGVRGYTF.

This chain links TRBV19 with TRBJ2-3; D gene unclear. V gave up 8 bases and J gave up 2 bases, with 5 bases separating them. Germline loops: CDR1 LNHDA, CDR2 SQIVND (reference sequence). The CDR3 has 11 residues. In DNA form, the CDR3 reads TGTGCCAGTGAGGCCACAGATACGCAGTATTTT. This translates into CASEATDTQYF.

This clone occurred many times. The chain employs TRBV4-1 and TRBJ1-1, with D possibly TRBD1 on 5 matching bases. This CDR3 has 14 residues. V shed 5 bases and J shed 4 bases, with 14 bases lying between them. Germline CDR1 is MGHRA and CDR2 is YSYEKL. Written as DNA, the CDR3 is TGCGCCAGCAGCGGGCCACTTAGGGGCACTGAAGCTTTCTTT. Translating gives CASSGPLRGTEAFF.

The V and J genes are TRBV4-1 and TRBJ1-2; TRBD1 aligns across 9 bases. V gave up 3 bases and J gave up 4 bases; unmatched junction bases: 3. CDR1 is MGHRA and CDR2 is YSYEKL in the germline V gene. This CDR3 spans 14 amino acids. The CDR3 DNA follows: TGCGCCAGCAGCCACTCGGACAGGGGCTATGGCTACACCTTC. It specifies CASSHSDRGYGYTF.

The V and J genes are TRBV5-6 and TRBJ1-5; 8 bases fit TRBD1. Losses at the gene ends were 3 bases for V and 10 bases for J; bases not matched to a gene: 18. CDR1 and CDR2 from the germline V gene are SGHDT and YYEEEE. The CDR3 has 17 amino acids. Written as DNA, the CDR3 is TGTGCCAGCAGCTGGACCGGGACAGGCTCTTTTAAAGGTCCCCAGCATTTT. As protein: CASSWTGTGSFKGPQHF.

The chain uses TRBV3-1 (or the pseudogene TRBV3-2) and TRBJ1-6; TRBD1 is a possible D gene (6 bases). This CDR3 is 16 amino acids long. Per the germline V gene, CDR1 is LGHDT and CDR2 is YNNKEL (reference sequence). The V end lost 5 bases, the J end lost 9 bases, and 20 bases lay between the germline ends. CDR3 in DNA: TGTGCCAGCAGCAGCTTATCGACAGGATCGGGTTCACCCCTCCACTTT. This codes for CASSSLSTGSGSPLHF.

The chain joins TRBV11-2 to TRBJ2-7, with 7 bases lining up with TRBD2. The germline gives CDR1 SGHAT, CDR2 FQNNGV. J was trimmed by 0 bases and V by 5 bases; bases with no gene match: 10. The CDR3 sequence is 16 residues long. This chain's CDR3 is CASSQRTGGPSYEQYF. The CDR3, as DNA: TGTGCCAGCAGCCAACGGACGGGAGGTCCCTCCTACGAGCAGTACTTC.

This clone occurred once. The gene calls are TRBV30 and TRBJ1-4; possibly TRBD1 for D (5 bases). V dropped 1 base and J dropped 10 bases, with 16 bases sitting between them. The germline V gene has CDR1 GTSNPN and CDR2 SVGIG (reference sequence). The CDR3 consists of 14 residues. The CDR3: CAWSAGGEDGKLFF. For the CDR3, the DNA is TGTGCCTGGAGTGCCGGGGGGGAAGATGGAAAACTGTTTTTT.

The rearrangement links TRBV7-9 to TRBJ2-3, with 8 bases matching TRBD1. V was clipped by 5 bases and J by 5 bases; unmatched bases: 6. Per the germline V gene, CDR1 is SEHNR and CDR2 is FQNEAQ (reference sequence). This CDR3 has 14 amino acids. CDR3 DNA: TGTGCCAGCAGCGCCACAGGGGGTGGAGATACGCAGTATTTT. This codes for CASSATGGGDTQYF. The whole variable domain, filled in from reference TRBV7-9 and TRBJ2-3, reads DTGVSQNPRHKITKRGQNVTFRCDPISEHNRLYWYRQTLGQGPEFLTYFQNEAQLEKSRLLSDRFSAERPKGSFSTLEIQRTEQGDSAMYLCASSATGGGDTQYFGPGTRLTVL.

The chain has TRBV28 and TRBJ1-5; 10 bases agree with TRBD1. This CDR3 is built from 14 residues. The V gene end was trimmed by 5 bases and the J gene end by 6 bases; junction bases not matched to a gene: 4. The germline V gene has CDR1 MDHEN and CDR2 SYDVKM. The CDR3 DNA is TGTGCCAGCAGTCGACAGGGGGCAGTTCAGCCCCAGCATTTT. Protein: CASSRQGAVQPQHF. The full variable domain, in which reference TRBV28 and TRBJ1-5 provide the parts outside the CDR3, is DVKVTQSSRYLVKRTGEKVFLECVQDMDHENMFWYRQDPGLGLRLIYFSYDVKMKEKGDIPEGYSVSREKKERFSLILESASTNQTSMYLCASSRQGAVQPQHFGDGTRLSIL.

The V and J genes are TRBV28 and TRBJ1-2; D gene uncertain. V was clipped by 7 bases and J by 0 bases, with 12 bases between them. CDR1 and CDR2 from the germline V gene are MDHEN and SYDVKM. The CDR3 totals 14 residues. The DNA for the CDR3 is TGTGCCAGCACCTACTACCCCTCTAACTATGGCTACACCTTC. This sequence encodes CASTYYPSNYGYTF.

The chain recombines TRBV11-3 with TRBJ1-1, with TRBD1 matching over 7 bases. Looked up from germline, CDR1 is SGHNT and CDR2 is YENEEA. This CDR3 is 14 amino acids long. V lost 5 bases, J lost 5 bases, and 8 bases stayed unmatched. In nucleotides, the CDR3 is TGTGCCAGCAGCCCAGGGGGGTCGAAAACTGAAGCTTTCTTT. It encodes CASSPGGSKTEAFF.

This sequence joins TRBV14 and TRBJ2-3, with D perhaps TRBD2 (5 bases). Germline V gives CDR1 SGHDN, CDR2 FVKESK. There are 13 residues in the CDR3. Trimming left V 4 bases short and J 4 bases short, with 9 bases between. In DNA, the CDR3 is TGTGCCAGCAGCCCGGGGTGGCCAGATACGCAGTATTTT. This encodes CASSPGWPDTQYF.

This clone was seen just once. This chain uses TRBV3-1 (or the pseudogene TRBV3-2) with TRBJ1-6; possible D gene TRBD1, 5 bases. The CDR3 has 13 amino acids. V lost 7 bases, J lost 5 bases, and 9 bases lay in between. Germline CDR1 LGHDT, CDR2 YNNKEL (reference sequence). CDR3 nucleotide sequence: TGTGCCAGCACCCCGGGGGATAATTCACCCCTCCACTTT. This codes for CASTPGDNSPLHF.